A single T cell receptor beta chain is shown here with its context. Its antigen is still unknown. No much larger clonotype is one base removed from it; base qualities were not supplied. The source of the sample is a study of shared clonotypes between healthy human individuals (TCRdb year 2020). About the study as a whole: The cohort comprised a couple of women and a few men aged 18 to 49 years. For each donor, CD4 naive and CD4 memory were each run on three plates, CD8 naive on two plates, and CD8 memory on one plate. To estimate repertoire size and how much clonotype sharing occurs between individuals, the study deeply sequenced the blood TCR repertoires of 5 or 6 healthy adults. To increase sequencing depth and limit assay-specific biases, different laboratories used diverse techniques to prepare libraries and sequence TCR repertoires. Leukapheresis yielded between about 0.85 and 10 billion PBMCs per donor.

The donors were healthy, HIV-negative adults with no recently reported acute infections or vaccinations. Only Caucasian adults living in Nashville, Tennessee, USA were represented among the donors. CD4+ T cells were enriched through magnetic negative selection, after which naive cells were positively selected on CD45RA and the remaining negative fraction served as the memory subset. Blood was collected by leukapheresis, and PBMCs were isolated by Ficoll-Histopaque density gradient centrifugation and then cryopreserved in liquid nitrogen vapor phase. Analytical flow cytometry was used to check the purity and quantity of every magnetically sorted T cell population. Genomic DNA was isolated from every sorted fraction and measured by UV absorbance on a Nanodrop 2000c. Using the deep immunoSEQ assay, multiplex PCR amplified TCR CDR3 regions from genomic DNA. Extracted genomic DNA from each cell subset was spread evenly across all wells of several immunoSEQ 96-well plates, with each plate serving as a replicate. For sorted subsets, each replicate PCR was loaded with approximately 190 ng genomic DNA, equivalent to 25,000 to 35,000 T cell genomes. Purified libraries were measured with a Qubit 3.0 fluorometer, size-checked on a Bioanalyzer 2100, and measured again with the KAPA Library Quantification kit. A separate single-read 150-cycle Illumina NextSeq 550 flow cell was used to sequence each immunoSEQ 96-well plate. Concerning the study's data processing: Because only junctional sequences without quality scores were contained in the immunoSEQ output, filtering matching that applied to full-length reads could not be performed. To assign V/J genes and CDR3, sequences were annotated using PyIR, a Python wrapper for IgBLAST v1.9, with IMGT germline references. Reads with weak V/J assignments (E-value above 1e-6), missing CDR3, stop codons, out-of-frame junctions, or ambiguous translated residues were removed. V3J clonotypes were defined as sequences sharing the same inferred V gene, J gene, and CDR3 amino acid sequence. To compute the percentage overlap between repertoires, the number of shared unique clonotypes was divided by the size of the smaller repertoire. RTK rarefaction, the Chao1 estimator, and Recon v2.1 estimates of unobserved clonotypes were used to assess repertoire richness. OLGA was used to compute generation probabilities for all TCRbeta clonotypes that the gDNA method yielded from four donors. Drawn from immuneACCESS, this table holds only the in-frame rearrangements with V and J called that TCRdb kept. Clones are partly lost; checked studies trace under half to an unresolved V gene and leave the rest unexplained. That table furnishes V, J and clone size, whereas the DNA furnished D and trimming. This sample has 1,500,000 or so clones in its table, and about 98.5% of those were observed once. Roughly 0.35% of the sample comes from the top ten.

Its CDR3 holds 12 amino acids, cysteine through phenylalanine. Solely the CDR3 DNA is kept, with 36 bases framed from the first base. V is cut back by 7 bases and J by 12 bases, with 9 bases in the junction unmatched. Taken from the germline V gene, the CDR1 and CDR2 loops are WSHSY and SAAADI. Overall study outcomes, separate from this receptor: The small number of donors limited the genetic and exposure-history diversity represented. When a few donors were compared, the shared fraction of clonotypes was around 4.6% for naive CD4, about 4% for naive CD8, more than 2% for memory CD4, and roughly 0.43% for memory CD8. Estimated clonotype richness was generally larger for naive than for memory subsets. Pairwise subsampling led to the expectation that sequencing depth would affect the degree of clonotype sharing among donors. Sampling was limited to blood, and TCR repertoires in tissue likely differ from TCR repertoires in blood. Compared with non-shared clonotypes, the clonotypes found in all four sorted-subset donors had higher generation probabilities. Even with the large sequencing depth, rarefaction of the sorted-subset datasets indicated that sequencing was incomplete.

Material for sequencing was naive CD4+ T cells sorted from blood. Read against the paper, the sample's cell subset or site label means: CD45RA+ positively selected. The chain uses TRBV10-2 and TRBJ2-1; TRBD2 fits 7 bases in the junction. The source is a man aged 30-40 years in good health. Here the CDR3 is given as CASTPQRDRQFF. The nucleotides read TGCGCCAGCACCCCCCAGCGGGACCGGCAGTTCTTC.